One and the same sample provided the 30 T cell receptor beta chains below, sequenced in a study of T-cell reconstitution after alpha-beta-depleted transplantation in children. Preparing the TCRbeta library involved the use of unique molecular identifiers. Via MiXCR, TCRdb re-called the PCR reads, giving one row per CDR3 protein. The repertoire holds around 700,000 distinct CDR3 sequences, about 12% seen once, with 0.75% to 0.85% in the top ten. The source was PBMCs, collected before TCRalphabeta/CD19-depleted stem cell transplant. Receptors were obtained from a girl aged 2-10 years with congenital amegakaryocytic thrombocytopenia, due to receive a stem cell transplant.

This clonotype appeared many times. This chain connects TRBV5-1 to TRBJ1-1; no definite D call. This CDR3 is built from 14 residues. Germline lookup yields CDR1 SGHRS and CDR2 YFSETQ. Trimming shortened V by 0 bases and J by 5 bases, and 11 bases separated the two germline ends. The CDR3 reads CASSLDATWTEAFF. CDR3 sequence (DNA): TGCGCCAGCAGCTTGGACGCCACGTGGACTGAAGCTTTCTTT.

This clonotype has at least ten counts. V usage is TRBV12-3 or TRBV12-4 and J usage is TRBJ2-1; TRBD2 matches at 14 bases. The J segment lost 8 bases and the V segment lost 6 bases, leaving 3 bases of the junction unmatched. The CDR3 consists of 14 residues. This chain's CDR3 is CASSPGLAGDEQFF. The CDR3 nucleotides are TGTGCCAGCAGCCCGGGACTAGCGGGAGATGAGCAGTTCTTC.

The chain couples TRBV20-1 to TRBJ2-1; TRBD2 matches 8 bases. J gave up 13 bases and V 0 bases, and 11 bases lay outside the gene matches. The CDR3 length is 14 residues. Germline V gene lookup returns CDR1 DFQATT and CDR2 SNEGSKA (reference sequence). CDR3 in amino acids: CSARDGAAGVGQFF. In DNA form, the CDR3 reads TGCAGTGCTAGAGATGGTGCAGCGGGAGTGGGACAGTTCTTC.

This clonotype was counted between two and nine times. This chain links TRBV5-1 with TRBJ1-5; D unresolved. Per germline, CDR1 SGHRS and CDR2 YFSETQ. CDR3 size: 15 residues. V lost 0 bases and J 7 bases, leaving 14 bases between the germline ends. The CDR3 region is CASSLAGGVGQPQHF. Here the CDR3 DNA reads TGCGCCAGCAGCTTGGCCGGTGGGGTTGGGCAGCCCCAGCATTTT.

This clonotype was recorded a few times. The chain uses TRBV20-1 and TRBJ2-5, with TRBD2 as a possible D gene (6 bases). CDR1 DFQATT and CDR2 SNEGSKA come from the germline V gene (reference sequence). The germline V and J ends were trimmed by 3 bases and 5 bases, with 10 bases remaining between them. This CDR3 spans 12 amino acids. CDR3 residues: CSASPAGETQYF. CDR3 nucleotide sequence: TGCAGTGCTAGCCCCGCGGGGGAGACCCAGTACTTC.

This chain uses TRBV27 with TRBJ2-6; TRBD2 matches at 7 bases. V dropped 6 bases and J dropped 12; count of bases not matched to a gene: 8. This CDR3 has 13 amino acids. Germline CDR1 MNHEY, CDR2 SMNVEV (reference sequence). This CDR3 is CASRSTTGGVLTF. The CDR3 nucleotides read TGTGCCAGCAGATCCACCACGGGGGGCGTCCTGACTTTC.

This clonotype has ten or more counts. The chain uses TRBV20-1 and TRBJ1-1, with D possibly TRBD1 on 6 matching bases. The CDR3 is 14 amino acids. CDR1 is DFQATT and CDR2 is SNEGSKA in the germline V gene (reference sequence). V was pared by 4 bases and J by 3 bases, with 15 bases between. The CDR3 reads CSATLGGADTEAFF. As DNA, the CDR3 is TGCAGTGCTACTCTGGGGGGCGCAGACACTGAAGCTTTCTTT.

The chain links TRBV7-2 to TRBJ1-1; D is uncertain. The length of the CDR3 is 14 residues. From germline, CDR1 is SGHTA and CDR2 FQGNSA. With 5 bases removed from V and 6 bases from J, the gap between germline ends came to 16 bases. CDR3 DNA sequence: TGTGCCAGCAGCGGTGGCTTGGGGTTCTCTGAAGCTTTCTTT. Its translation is CASSGGLGFSEAFF.

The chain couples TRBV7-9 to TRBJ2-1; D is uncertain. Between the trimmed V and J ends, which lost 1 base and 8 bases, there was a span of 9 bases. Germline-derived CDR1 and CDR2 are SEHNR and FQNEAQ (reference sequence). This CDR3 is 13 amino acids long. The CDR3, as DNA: TGTGCCAGCAGCTTAGGACTGTTCGATGAGCAGTTCTTC. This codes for CASSLGLFDEQFF.

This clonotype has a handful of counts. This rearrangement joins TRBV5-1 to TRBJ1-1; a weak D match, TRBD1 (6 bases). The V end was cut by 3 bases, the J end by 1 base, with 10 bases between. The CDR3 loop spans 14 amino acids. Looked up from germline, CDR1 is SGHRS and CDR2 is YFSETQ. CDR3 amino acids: CASSWTDRNTEAFF. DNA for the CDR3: TGCGCCAGCAGCTGGACGGACAGGAACACTGAAGCTTTCTTT.

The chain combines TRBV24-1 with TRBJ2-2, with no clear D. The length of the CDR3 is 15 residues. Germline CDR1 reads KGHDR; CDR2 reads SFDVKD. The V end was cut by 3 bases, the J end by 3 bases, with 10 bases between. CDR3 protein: CATSDGQYYTGELFF. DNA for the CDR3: TGTGCCACCAGTGATGGGCAGTATTACACCGGGGAGCTGTTTTTT.

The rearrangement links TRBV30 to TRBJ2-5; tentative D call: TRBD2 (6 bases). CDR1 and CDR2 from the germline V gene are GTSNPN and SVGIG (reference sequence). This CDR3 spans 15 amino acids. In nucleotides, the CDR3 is TGTGCACGCCCCCCGAGGAGGGGAACTCAAGAGACCCAGTACTTC. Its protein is CARPPRRGTQETQYF.

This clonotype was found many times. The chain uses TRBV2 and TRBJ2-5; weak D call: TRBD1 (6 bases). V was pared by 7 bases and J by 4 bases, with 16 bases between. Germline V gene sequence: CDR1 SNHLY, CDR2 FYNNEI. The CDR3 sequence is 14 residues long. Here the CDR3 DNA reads TGTGCCAGCACTCCGGGACACACTATAGAGACCCAGTACTTC. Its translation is CASTPGHTIETQYF. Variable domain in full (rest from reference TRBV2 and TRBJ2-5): EPEVTQTPSHQVTQMGQEVILRCVPISNHLYFYWYRQILGQKVEFLVSFYNNEISEKSEIFDDQFSVERPDGSNFTLKIRSTKLEDSAMYFCASTPGHTIETQYFGPGTRLLVL.

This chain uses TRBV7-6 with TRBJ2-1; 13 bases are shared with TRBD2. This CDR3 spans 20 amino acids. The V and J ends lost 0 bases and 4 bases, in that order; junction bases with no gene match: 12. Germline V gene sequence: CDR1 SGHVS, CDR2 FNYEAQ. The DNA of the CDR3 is TGTGCCAGCAGCTTAGCGCTGACTAGCGGGAGGCCAAGTCTATACAATGAGCAGTTCTTC. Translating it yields CASSLALTSGRPSLYNEQFF. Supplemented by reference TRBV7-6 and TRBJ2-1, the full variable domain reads GAGVSQSPRYKVTKRGQDVALRCDPISGHVSLYWYRQALGQGPEFLTYFNYEAQQDKSGLPNDRFSAERPEGSISTLTIQRTEQRDSAMYRCASSLALTSGRPSLYNEQFFGPGTRLTVL.

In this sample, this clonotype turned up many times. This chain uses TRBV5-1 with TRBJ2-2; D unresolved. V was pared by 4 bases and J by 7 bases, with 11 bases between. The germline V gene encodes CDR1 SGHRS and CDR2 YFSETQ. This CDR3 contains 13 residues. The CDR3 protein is CASSQISFGELFF. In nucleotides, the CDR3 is TGCGCCAGCAGCCAAATCTCGTTCGGGGAGCTGTTTTTT.

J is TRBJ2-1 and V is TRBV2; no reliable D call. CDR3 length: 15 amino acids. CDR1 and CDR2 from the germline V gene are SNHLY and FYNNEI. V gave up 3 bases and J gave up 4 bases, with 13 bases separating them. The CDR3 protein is CASSDAGPSYNEQFF. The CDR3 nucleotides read TGTGCCAGCAGTGATGCCGGGCCGTCTTACAATGAGCAGTTCTTC.

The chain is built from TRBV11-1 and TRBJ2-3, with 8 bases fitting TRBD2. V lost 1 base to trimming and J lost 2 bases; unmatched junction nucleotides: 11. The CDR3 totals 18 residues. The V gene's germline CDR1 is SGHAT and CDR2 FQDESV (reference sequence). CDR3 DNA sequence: TGTGCCAGCAGCTTAGTTGGGCGGCTAGCGGGTCTCACAGATACGCAGTATTTT. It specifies CASSLVGRLAGLTDTQYF.

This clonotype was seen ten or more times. CDR3 DNA: TGTGCCACCAGCAGAGGGGAACGGGACTACAATGAGCAGTTCTTC. It translates to CATSRGERDYNEQFF. This chain uses TRBV15 with TRBJ2-1; the D gene is possibly TRBD2 (5 bases). V lost 1 base and J 3 bases, leaving 10 bases between the germline ends. This CDR3 contains 15 residues. The germline V gene encodes CDR1 LNHNV and CDR2 YYDKDF (reference sequence).

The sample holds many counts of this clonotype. CDR3 residues: CASSSFPRQVNNEQFF. DNA of the CDR3: TGTGCCAGCAGTTCTTTTCCCAGGCAGGTCAACAATGAGCAGTTCTTC. The V and J genes are TRBV6-5 and TRBJ2-1; no firm D call. Trimming removed 4 bases from V and 5 bases from J, with 18 bases in between. The CDR3 consists of 16 residues. The germline V gene encodes CDR1 MNHEY and CDR2 SVGAGI.

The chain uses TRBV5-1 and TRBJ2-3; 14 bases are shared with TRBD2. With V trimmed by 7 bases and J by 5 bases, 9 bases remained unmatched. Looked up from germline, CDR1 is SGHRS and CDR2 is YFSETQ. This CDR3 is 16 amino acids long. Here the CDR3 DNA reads TGCGCCAGCGGCTCGTGGGGACTAGCGGGAGAAGATACGCAGTATTTT. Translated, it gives CASGSWGLAGEDTQYF.

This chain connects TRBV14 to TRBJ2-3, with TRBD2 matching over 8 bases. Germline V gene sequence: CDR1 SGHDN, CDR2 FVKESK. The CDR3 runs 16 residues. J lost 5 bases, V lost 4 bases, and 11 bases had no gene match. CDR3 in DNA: TGTGCCAGCAGCCCGCGGGGTCAGCGGGAGATAGATACGCAGTATTTT. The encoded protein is CASSPRGQREIDTQYF. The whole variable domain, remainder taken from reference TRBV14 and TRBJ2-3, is EAGVTQFPSHSVIEKGQTVTLRCDPISGHDNLYWYRRVMGKEIKFLLHFVKESKQDESGMPNNRFLAERTGGTYSTLKVQPAELEDSGVYFCASSPRGQREIDTQYFGPGTRLTVL.

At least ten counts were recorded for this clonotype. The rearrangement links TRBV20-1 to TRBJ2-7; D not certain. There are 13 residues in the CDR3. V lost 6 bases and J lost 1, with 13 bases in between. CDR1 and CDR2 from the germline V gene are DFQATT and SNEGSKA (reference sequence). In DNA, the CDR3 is TGCAGTGCCGCGAAGGGTTTTTCCTACGAGCAGTACTTC. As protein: CSAAKGFSYEQYF.

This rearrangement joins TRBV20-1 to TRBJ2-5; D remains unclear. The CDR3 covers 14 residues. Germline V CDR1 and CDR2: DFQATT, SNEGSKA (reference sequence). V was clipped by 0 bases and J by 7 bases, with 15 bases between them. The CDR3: CSARESARLGTQYF. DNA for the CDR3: TGCAGTGCTAGAGAATCGGCCCGCTTAGGGACCCAGTACTTC.

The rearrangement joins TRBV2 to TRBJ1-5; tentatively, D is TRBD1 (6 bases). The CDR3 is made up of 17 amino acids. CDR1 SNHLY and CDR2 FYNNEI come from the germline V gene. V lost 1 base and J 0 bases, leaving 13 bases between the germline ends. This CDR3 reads CASSEVGAGYSNQPQHF. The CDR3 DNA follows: TGTGCCAGCAGTGAAGTGGGGGCGGGGTATAGCAATCAGCCCCAGCATTTT.

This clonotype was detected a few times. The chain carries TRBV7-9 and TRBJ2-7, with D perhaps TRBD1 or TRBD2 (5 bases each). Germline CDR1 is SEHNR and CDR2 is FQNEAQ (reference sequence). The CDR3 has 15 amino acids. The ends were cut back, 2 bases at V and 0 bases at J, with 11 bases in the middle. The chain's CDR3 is CASSLRQGPSYEQYF. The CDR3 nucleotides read TGTGCCAGCAGCTTACGTCAGGGACCCTCCTACGAGCAGTACTTC.

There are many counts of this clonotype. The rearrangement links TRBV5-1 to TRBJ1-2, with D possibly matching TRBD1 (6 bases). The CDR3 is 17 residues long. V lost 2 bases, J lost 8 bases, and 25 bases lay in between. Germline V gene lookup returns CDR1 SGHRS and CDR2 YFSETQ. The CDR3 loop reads CASSFSFTRGGVWGYTF. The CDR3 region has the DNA TGCGCCAGCAGCTTCTCATTTACCAGGGGAGGCGTTTGGGGCTACACCTTC.

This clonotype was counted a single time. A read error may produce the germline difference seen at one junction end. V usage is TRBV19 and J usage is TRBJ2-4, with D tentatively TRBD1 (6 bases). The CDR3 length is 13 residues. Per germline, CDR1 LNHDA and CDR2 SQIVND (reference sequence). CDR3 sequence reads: CASTPLAGDIPYF. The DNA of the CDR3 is TGTGCCAGTACTCCGCTGGCAGGGGACATTCCGTACTTC.

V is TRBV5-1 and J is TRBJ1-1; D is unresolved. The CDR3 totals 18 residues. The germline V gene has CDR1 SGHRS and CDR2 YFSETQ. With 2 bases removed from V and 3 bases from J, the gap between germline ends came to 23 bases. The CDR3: CASSLPHSQWPADTEAFF. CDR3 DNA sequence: TGCGCCAGCAGCTTACCCCATTCCCAGTGGCCGGCCGACACTGAAGCTTTCTTT.

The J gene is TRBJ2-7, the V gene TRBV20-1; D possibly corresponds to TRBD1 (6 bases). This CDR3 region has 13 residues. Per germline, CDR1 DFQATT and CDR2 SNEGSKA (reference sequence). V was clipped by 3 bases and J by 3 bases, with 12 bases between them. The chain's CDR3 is CSASRDKSYEQYF. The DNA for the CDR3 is TGCAGTGCTAGTAGGGACAAAAGCTACGAGCAGTACTTC.

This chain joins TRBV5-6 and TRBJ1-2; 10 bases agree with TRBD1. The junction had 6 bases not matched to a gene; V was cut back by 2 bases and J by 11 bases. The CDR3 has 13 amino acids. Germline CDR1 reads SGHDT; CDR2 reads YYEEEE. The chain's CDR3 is CASSFVPGQGYTF. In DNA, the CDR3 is TGTGCCAGCAGCTTCGTCCCGGGACAGGGGTACACCTTC.